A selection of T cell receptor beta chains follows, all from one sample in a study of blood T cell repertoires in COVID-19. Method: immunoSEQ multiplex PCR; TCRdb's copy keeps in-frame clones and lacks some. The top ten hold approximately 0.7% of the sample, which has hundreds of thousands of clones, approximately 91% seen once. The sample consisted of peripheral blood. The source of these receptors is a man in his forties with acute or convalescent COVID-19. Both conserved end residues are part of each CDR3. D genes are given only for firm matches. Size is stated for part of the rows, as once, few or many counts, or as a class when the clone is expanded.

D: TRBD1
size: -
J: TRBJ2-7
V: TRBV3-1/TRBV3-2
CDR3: CASSRGQGFYEQYF
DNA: TGTGCCAGCAGCCGGGGACAGGGGTTCTACGAGCAGTACTTC

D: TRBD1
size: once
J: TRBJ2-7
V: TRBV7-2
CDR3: CASDPGTGPYEQYF
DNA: TGTGCCAGCGATCCCGGGACAGGGCCCTACGAGCAGTACTTC

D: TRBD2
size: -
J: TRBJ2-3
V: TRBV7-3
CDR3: CASSLIGTSGIKSDTQYF
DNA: TGTGCCAGCAGCTTAATAGGGACTAGCGGGATAAAATCAGATACGCAGTATTTT

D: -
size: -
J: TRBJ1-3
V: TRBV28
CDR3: CASSFGFPTSGNTIYF
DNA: TGTGCCAGCAGTTTCGGGTTCCCGACCTCTGGAAACACCATATATTTT

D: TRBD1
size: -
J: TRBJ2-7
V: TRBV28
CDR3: CASSLTASGTGLYEQYF
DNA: TGTGCCAGCAGCCTTACTGCCTCCGGGACAGGGCTCTACGAGCAGTACTTC

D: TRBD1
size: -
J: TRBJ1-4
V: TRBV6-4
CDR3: CASSDPQGVNEKLFF
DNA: TGTGCCAGCAGTGACCCCCAGGGGGTTAATGAAAAACTGTTTTTT

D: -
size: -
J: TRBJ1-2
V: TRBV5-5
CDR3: CASSLAGGYGYTF
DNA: TGTGCCAGCAGCTTGGCCGGGGGCTATGGCTACACCTTC

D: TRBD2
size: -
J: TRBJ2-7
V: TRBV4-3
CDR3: CASSQDWAGLAGGYEQYF
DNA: TGCGCCAGCAGCCAAGATTGGGCGGGACTAGCGGGAGGGTACGAGCAGTACTTC

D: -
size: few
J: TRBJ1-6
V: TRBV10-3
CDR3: CAISDKGARNSPLHF
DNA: TGTGCCATCAGTGATAAAGGGGCCCGTAATTCACCCCTCCACTTT

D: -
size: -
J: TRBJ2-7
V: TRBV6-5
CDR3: CASRREAGVYEQYF
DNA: TGTGCCAGCAGGAGAGAAGCAGGGGTGTACGAGCAGTACTTC

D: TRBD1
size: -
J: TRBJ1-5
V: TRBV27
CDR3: CASSPGQGAGQPQHF
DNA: TGTGCCAGCAGTCCCGGACAGGGGGCCGGTCAGCCCCAGCATTTT

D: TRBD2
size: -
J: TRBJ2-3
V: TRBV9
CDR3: CASQGLAGGPVDTQYF
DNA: TGTGCCAGCCAAGGACTAGCGGGGGGGCCTGTAGATACGCAGTATTTT

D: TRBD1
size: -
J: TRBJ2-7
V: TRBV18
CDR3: CASSPQQGASYEQYF
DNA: TGTGCCAGCTCACCACAACAGGGGGCTTCCTACGAGCAGTACTTC

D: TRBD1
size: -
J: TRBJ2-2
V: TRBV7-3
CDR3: CASSPLDRAYRGELFF
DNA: TGTGCCAGCAGCCCGTTGGACAGGGCGTACCGCGGGGAGCTGTTTTTT

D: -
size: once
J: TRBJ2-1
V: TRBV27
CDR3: CASSLTGLTQFF
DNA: TGTGCCAGCAGTTTAACAGGATTGACGCAGTTCTTC

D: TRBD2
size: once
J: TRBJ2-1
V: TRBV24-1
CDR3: CATSPGLGLAEEYNEQFF
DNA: TGTGCCACCAGTCCCGGCCTTGGACTAGCGGAAGAGTACAATGAGCAGTTCTTC

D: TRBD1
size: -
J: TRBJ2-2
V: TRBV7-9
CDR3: CASTGQGTTGELFF
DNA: TGTGCCTCAACGGGACAGGGGACCACCGGGGAGCTGTTTTTT

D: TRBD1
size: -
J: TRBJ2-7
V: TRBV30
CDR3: CAWNSGGHEQYF
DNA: TGTGCCTGGAACTCAGGGGGCCACGAGCAGTACTTC

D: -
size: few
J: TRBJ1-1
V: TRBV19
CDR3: CASSMAGTEAFF
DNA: TGTGCCAGTAGTATGGCGGGAACTGAAGCTTTCTTT

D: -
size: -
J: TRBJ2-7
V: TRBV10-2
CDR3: CASSLQELSYEQYF
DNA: TGCGCCAGCAGCTTACAGGAGCTCTCCTACGAGCAGTACTTC

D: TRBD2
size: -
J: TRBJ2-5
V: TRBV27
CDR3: CASWGGGKETQYF
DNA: TGTGCCAGCTGGGGGGGAGGGAAGGAGACCCAGTACTTC

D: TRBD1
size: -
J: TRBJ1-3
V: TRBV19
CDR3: CASSTGQPGNTIYF
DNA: TGTGCCAGTAGTACGGGACAGCCTGGAAACACCATATATTTT

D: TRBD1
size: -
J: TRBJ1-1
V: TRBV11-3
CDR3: CASSLERQGFSLVRGNTEAFF
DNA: TGTGCCAGCAGCTTAGAACGACAGGGGTTTTCATTAGTCCGGGGGAACACTGAAGCTTTCTTT

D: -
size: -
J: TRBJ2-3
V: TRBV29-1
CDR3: CSVVRLGLGGTDTQYF
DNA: TGCAGCGTTGTCCGACTGGGACTCGGGGGCACAGATACGCAGTATTTT